Below, 13 T cell receptor beta chains from the same sample are listed, as sequenced in a study of early T cells in non-severe SARS-CoV-2 infection. MiXCR, applied by TCRdb to the 5' RACE reads, yields one record per CDR3 protein. The table lists approximately 79,000 distinct CDR3 sequences, roughly an eighth of them singletons. The sequenced sample consisted of whole blood. The receptors were sampled from an adult who was a healthcare worker with PCR-confirmed SARS-CoV-2 infection or an uninfected control (not recorded which).

This sequence joins TRBV18 and TRBJ1-1; D call uncertain. Trimming stripped 5 bases from V and 1 base from J, with 8 bases between. The CDR3 is 13 residues long. Germline values: CDR1 KGHSH, CDR2 LQKENI. CDR3 in amino acids: CASSSQANTEAFF. Written as DNA, the CDR3 is TGTGCCAGCTCATCTCAGGCGAACACTGAAGCTTTCTTT.

This clonotype was seen only a few times. CDR3 sequence reads: CSAADRQDSYEQYF. DNA for the CDR3: TGCAGCGCCGCAGACAGGCAAGACTCCTACGAGCAGTACTTC. The V and J genes are TRBV29-1 and TRBJ2-7; D perhaps matches TRBD1 (6 bases). The V end was cut by 7 bases, the J end by 0 bases, with 16 bases between. In germline, CDR1 is SQVTM, CDR2 ANQGSEA. This CDR3 is 14 amino acids long.

The chain combines TRBV23-1 with TRBJ2-7; D is unresolved. TRBV23-1 is sorted into the ORF group, with uncertain function. Trimming cost V 2 bases and J 4 bases, with 21 bases left between them. The CDR3 runs to 17 residues. CDR3 in amino acids: CASSQIIALVKPYEQYF. CDR3 nucleotides: TGCGCCAGCAGTCAAATCATTGCCTTGGTAAAGCCATACGAGCAGTACTTC.

This clonotype was seen only a few times. The chain carries TRBV7-9 and TRBJ1-1; 7 bases are shared with TRBD1. V shed 5 bases and J 6 bases; nucleotides not matched to a gene: 12. The CDR3 is made up of 15 amino acids. Germline loops: CDR1 SEHNR, CDR2 FQNEAQ (reference sequence). The CDR3 DNA follows: TGTGCCAGCAGCGGCCGGGCTGACAGGGCTCCTGAAGCTTTCTTT. Its protein is CASSGRADRAPEAFF.

This clonotype has a count of ten or more. The chain is built from TRBV7-8 and TRBJ2-6, with 9 bases lining up with TRBD1. Looked up from germline, CDR1 is SGHVS and CDR2 is FQNEAQ. This CDR3 contains 15 residues. The V gene end was trimmed by 5 bases and the J gene end by 2 bases; junction bases not matched to a gene: 1. CDR3 amino acids: CASSRDRAGANVLTF. The CDR3 DNA follows: TGTGCCAGCAGCCGGGACAGGGCTGGGGCCAACGTCCTGACTTTC.

This clonotype was observed at least ten times. This chain joins TRBV6-5 and TRBJ1-1; a possible D gene is TRBD1 (6 bases). This CDR3 region has 15 residues. Germline V gene lookup returns CDR1 MNHEY and CDR2 SVGAGI. V lost 5 bases and J lost 4, with 17 bases in between. Here the CDR3 reads CASSPGPRGATEAFF. The CDR3 coding sequence is TGTGCCAGCAGTCCGGGCCCCAGGGGAGCCACTGAAGCTTTCTTT.

This clonotype was detected many times. The V gene is TRBV19, the J gene TRBJ1-5; D might be TRBD1 (6 bases). The germline gives CDR1 LNHDA, CDR2 SQIVND (reference sequence). Between the trimmed V and J ends, which lost 1 base and 6 bases, there was a span of 13 bases. There are 15 residues in the CDR3. CDR3 coding DNA: TGTGCCAGTAGTATAGTCCCGGGGGGCGTTCAGCCCCAGCATTTT. The encoded protein is CASSIVPGGVQPQHF.

The chain uses TRBV20-1 and TRBJ2-3, with D possibly being TRBD1 (5 bases). Germline CDR1 reads DFQATT; CDR2 reads SNEGSKA (reference sequence). The CDR3 loop spans 14 amino acids. The V gene lost 0 bases and the J gene lost 5 bases, with 12 bases spanning the gap. The CDR3 coding sequence is TGCAGTGCTAGAGATTTCCCCCAGGGAGATACGCAGTATTTT. Translating it yields CSARDFPQGDTQYF.

In this sample, this clonotype turned up a few times. The CDR3, as DNA: TGCAGCGTTGAATCCCGACTGACTAGCGGGAGCGAGCAGTTCTTC. It translates to CSVESRLTSGSEQFF. V is TRBV29-1 and J is TRBJ2-1; 12 bases align to TRBD2. Germline loops: CDR1 SQVTM, CDR2 ANQGSEA. The ends lost 2 bases at V and 10 bases at J; junction bases unmatched: 9. CDR3 length: 15 amino acids.

This clonotype was observed a few times. The chain is built from TRBV20-1 and TRBJ2-5; D possibly corresponds to TRBD2 (6 bases). The CDR3 has 16 residues. V lost 0 bases and J lost 2, with 16 bases in between. Germline-derived CDR1 and CDR2 are DFQATT and SNEGSKA (reference sequence). CDR3 coding DNA: TGCAGTGCTAGAGATCCTCACGGGAGTTGGCAAGAGACCCAGTACTTC. Amino acid sequence: CSARDPHGSWQETQYF.

V is TRBV10-3 and J is TRBJ1-3; 8 bases agree with TRBD1. Trimming took 5 bases from V and 7 from J; bases not matched to a gene: 7. The CDR3 contains 14 residues. Germline V lookup: CDR1 ENHRY, CDR2 SYGVKD. CDR3 region: CAISLGTGPNTIYF. CDR3 in DNA: TGTGCCATCAGTCTTGGGACAGGTCCTAACACCATATATTTT.

This clonotype was seen at least ten times. This chain uses TRBV7-3 with TRBJ1-2, with D perhaps TRBD1 (5 bases). The V end lost 5 bases, the J end lost 0 bases, and 10 bases lay between the germline ends. The CDR3 has 14 amino acids. Looked up from germline, CDR1 is SGHTA and CDR2 is FQGTGA. This chain's CDR3 is CASSPGTSNYGYTF. CDR3 DNA sequence: TGTGCCAGCAGCCCTGGGACTTCTAACTATGGCTACACCTTC. The whole variable domain, filled in from reference TRBV7-3 and TRBJ1-2, reads GAGVSQTPSNKVTEKGKYVELRCDPISGHTALYWYRQSLGQGPEFLIYFQGTGAADDSGLPNDRFFAVRPEGSVSTLKIQRTERGDSAVYLCASSPGTSNYGYTFGSGTRLTVV.

This clonotype was counted at least ten times. The rearrangement links TRBV29-1 to TRBJ2-1; 11 bases line up with TRBD2. CDR1 is SQVTM and CDR2 is ANQGSEA in the germline V gene. This CDR3 comprises 14 residues. Trimming at V came to 3 bases and at J to 6 bases, leaving 4 bases not matched to a gene. The CDR3 DNA sequence: TGCAGCGTTGAGGGACTAGCGGATTCCAATGAGCAGTTCTTC. It translates to CSVEGLADSNEQFF.